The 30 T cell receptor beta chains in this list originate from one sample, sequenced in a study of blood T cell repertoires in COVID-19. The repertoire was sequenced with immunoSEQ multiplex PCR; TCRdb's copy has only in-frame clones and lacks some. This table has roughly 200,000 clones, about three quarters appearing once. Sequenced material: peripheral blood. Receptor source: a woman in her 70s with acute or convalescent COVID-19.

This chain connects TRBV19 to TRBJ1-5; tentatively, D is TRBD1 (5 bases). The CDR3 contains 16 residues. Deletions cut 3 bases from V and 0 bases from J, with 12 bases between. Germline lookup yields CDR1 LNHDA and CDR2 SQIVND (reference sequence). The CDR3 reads CASSIQGGNSNQPQHF. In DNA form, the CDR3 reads TGTGCCAGTAGTATCCAGGGCGGGAATAGCAATCAGCCCCAGCATTTT.

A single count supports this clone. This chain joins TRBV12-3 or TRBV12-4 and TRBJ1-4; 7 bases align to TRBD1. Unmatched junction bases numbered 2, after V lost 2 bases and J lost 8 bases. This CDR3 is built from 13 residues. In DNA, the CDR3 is TGTGCCAGCAGTTTAATACAGGGGGAAAAACTGTTTTTT. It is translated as CASSLIQGEKLFF.

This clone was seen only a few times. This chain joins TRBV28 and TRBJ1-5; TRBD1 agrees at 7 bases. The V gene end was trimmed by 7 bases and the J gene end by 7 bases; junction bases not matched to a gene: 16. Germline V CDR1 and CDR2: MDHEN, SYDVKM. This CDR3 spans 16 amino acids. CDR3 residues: CASTPRETGFRQPQHF. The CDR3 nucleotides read TGTGCCAGCACCCCTCGTGAGACAGGGTTTCGGCAGCCCCAGCATTTT.

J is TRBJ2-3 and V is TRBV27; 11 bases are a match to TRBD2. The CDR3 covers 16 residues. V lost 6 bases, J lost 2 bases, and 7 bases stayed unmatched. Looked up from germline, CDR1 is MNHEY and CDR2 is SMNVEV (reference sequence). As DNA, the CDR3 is TGTGCCAGCAGGCCGGGACTAGCGGAATTCACAGATACGCAGTATTTT. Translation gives CASRPGLAEFTDTQYF.

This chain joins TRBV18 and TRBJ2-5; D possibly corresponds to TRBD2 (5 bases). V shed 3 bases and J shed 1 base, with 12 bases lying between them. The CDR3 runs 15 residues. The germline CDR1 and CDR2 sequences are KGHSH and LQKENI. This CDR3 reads CASSPSEAGQETQYF. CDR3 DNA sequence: TGTGCCAGCTCACCTTCCGAGGCGGGCCAAGAGACCCAGTACTTC.

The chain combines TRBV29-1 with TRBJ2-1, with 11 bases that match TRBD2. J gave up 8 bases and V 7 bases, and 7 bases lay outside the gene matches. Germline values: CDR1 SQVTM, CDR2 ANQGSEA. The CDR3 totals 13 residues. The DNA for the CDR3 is TGCAGCGCTACTAGCGGGAGATCCGATGAGCAGTTCTTC. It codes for CSATSGRSDEQFF.

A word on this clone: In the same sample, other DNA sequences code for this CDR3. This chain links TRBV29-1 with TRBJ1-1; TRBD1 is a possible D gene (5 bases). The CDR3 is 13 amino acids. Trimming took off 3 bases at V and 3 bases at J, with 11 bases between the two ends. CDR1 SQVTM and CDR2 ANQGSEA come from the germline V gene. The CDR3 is CSVEGGRDTEAFF. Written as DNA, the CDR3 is TGCAGCGTTGAGGGGGGTAGGGACACTGAAGCTTTCTTT.

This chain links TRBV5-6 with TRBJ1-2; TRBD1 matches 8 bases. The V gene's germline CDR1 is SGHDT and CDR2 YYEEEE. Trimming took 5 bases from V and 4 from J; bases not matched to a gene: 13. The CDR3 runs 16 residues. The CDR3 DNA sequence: TGTGCCAGCAGTCATCAACCGGGACAGGTCCTCTATGGCTACACCTTC. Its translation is CASSHQPGQVLYGYTF.

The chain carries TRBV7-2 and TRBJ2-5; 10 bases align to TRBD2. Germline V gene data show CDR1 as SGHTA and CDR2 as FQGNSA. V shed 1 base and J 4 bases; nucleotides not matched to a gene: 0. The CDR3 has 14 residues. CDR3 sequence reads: CASSLGLAGETQYF. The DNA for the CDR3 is TGTGCCAGCAGCTTAGGACTAGCGGGAGAGACCCAGTACTTC.

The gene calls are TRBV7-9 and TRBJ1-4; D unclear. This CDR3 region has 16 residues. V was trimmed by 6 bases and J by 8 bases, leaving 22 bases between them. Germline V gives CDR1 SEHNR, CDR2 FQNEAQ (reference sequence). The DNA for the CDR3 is TGTGCCAGCAGTTTGGGGAGGCTCTCAGGAGGAGAAAAACTGTTTTTT. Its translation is CASSLGRLSGGEKLFF.

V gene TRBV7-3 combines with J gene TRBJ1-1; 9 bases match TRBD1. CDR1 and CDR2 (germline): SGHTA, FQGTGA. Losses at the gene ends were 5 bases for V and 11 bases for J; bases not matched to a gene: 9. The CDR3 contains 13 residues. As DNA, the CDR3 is TGTGCCAGCAGCGTGACCGGGACAGGGAACGCTTTCTTT. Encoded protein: CASSVTGTGNAFF.

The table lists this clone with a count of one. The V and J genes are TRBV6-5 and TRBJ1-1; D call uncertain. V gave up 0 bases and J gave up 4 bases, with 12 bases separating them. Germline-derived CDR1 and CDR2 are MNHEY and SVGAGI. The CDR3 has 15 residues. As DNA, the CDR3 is TGTGCCAGCAGTTACTCGTGGAGGGAGGCCACTGAAGCTTTCTTT. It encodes CASSYSWREATEAFF.

CDR3 in amino acids: CASSPGAGGDGYTF. The CDR3 coding sequence is TGTGCCAGCTCACCAGGGGCAGGGGGCGATGGCTACACCTTC. The chain couples TRBV18 to TRBJ1-2; 8 bases align to TRBD1. Germline lookup yields CDR1 KGHSH and CDR2 LQKENI. The V segment lost 2 bases and the J segment 6 bases; nucleotides outside the gene matches: 5. This CDR3 has 14 residues.

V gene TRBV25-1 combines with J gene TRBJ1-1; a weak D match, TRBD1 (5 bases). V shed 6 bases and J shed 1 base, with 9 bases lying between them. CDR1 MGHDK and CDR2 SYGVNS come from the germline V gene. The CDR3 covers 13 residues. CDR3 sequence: CASRGEENTEAFF. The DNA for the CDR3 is TGTGCCAGCAGGGGGGAGGAGAACACTGAAGCTTTCTTT. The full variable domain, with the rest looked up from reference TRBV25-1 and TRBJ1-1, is EADIYQTPRYLVIGTGKKITLECSQTMGHDKMYWYQQDPGMELHLIHYSYGVNSTEKGDLSSESTVSRIRTEHFPLTLESARPSHTSQYLCASRGEENTEAFFGQGTRLTVV.

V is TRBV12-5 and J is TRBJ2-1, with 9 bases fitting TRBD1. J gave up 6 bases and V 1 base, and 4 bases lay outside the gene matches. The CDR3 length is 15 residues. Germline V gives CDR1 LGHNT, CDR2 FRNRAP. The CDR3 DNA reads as TGTGCTAGTGGTTTGGGACAGGGGGATGGCAATGAGCAGTTCTTC. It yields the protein CASGLGQGDGNEQFF.

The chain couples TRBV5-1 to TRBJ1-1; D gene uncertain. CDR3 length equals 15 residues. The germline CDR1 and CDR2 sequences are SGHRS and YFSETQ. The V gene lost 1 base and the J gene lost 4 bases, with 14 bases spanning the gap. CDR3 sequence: CASSLSQSPGTEAFF. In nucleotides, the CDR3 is TGCGCCAGCAGCTTGTCCCAATCCCCCGGCACTGAAGCTTTCTTT.

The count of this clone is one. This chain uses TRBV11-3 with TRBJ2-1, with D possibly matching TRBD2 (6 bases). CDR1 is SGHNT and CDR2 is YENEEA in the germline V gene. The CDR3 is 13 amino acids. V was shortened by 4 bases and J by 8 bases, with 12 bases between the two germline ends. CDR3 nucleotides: TGTGCCAGCAGCTCCCCCCCGGGGGATGAGCAGTTCTTC. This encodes CASSSPPGDEQFF.

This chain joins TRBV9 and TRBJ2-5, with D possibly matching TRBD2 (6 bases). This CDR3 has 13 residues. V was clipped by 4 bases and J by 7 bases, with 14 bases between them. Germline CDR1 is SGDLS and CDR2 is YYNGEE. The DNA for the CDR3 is TGTGCCAGCAGCTCCACGAGGGGAGGGACCCAGTACTTC. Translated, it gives CASSSTRGGTQYF.

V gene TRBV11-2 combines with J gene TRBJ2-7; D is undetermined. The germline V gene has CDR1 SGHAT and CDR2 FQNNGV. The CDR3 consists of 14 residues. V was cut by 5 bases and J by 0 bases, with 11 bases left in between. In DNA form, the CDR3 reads TGTGCCAGCAGCCTCGCAGTCCTCTCCTACGAGCAGTACTTC. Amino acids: CASSLAVLSYEQYF. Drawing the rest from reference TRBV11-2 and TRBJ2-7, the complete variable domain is EAGVAQSPRYKIIEKRQSVAFWCNPISGHATLYWYQQILGQGPKLLIQFQNNGVVDDSQLPKDRFSAERLKGVDSTLKIQPAKLEDSAVYLCASSLAVLSYEQYFGPGTRLTVT.

The DNA of the CDR3 is TGCGCCAGCAGGTCCGGGACAGGAGGTGAGCAGTACTTC. Its translation is CASRSGTGGEQYF. This sequence joins TRBV5-1 and TRBJ2-7, with TRBD1 matching 8 bases. The junction had 8 bases not matched to a gene; V was cut back by 5 bases and J by 7 bases. The CDR3 has 13 residues. Germline V CDR1 and CDR2: SGHRS, YFSETQ.

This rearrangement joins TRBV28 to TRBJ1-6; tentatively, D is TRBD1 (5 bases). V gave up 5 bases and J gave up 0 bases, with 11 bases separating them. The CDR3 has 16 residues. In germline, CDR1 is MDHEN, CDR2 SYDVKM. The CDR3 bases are TGTGCCAGCAGTACCCAGGGAAGCTCCTATAATTCACCCCTCCACTTT. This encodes CASSTQGSSYNSPLHF.

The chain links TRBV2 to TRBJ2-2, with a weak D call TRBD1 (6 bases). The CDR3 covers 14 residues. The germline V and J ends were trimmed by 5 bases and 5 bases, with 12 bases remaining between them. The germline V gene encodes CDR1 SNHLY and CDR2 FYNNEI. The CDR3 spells CASSSSGVTGELFF. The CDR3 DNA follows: TGTGCCAGCAGTTCATCAGGGGTTACCGGGGAGCTGTTTTTT. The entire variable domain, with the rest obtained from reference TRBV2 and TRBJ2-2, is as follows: EPEVTQTPSHQVTQMGQEVILRCVPISNHLYFYWYRQILGQKVEFLVSFYNNEISEKSEIFDDQFSVERPDGSNFTLKIRSTKLEDSAMYFCASSSSGVTGELFFGEGSRLTVL.

DNA for the CDR3: TGCGCCAGCAGCCAGGATGCCGGGACAGGTCGAAATTCACCCCTCCACTTT. Translating it yields CASSQDAGTGRNSPLHF. The chain uses TRBV4-1 and TRBJ1-6, with 8 bases fitting TRBD1. The germline V gene has CDR1 MGHRA and CDR2 YSYEKL. The CDR3 totals 17 residues. V gave up 3 bases and J gave up 7 bases; unmatched junction bases: 11.

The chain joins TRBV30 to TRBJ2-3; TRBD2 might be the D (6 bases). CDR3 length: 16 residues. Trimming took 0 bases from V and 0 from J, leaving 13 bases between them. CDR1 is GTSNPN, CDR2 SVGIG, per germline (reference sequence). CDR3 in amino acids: CAWSVRSGTSTDTQYF. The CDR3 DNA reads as TGTGCCTGGAGTGTACGTAGCGGAACTAGCACAGATACGCAGTATTTT.

CDR3 region: CASGLTGASNQPQHF. For the CDR3, the DNA is TGTGCCAGCGGACTGACAGGCGCTAGCAATCAGCCCCAGCATTTT. The chain couples TRBV3-1 (or the pseudogene TRBV3-2) to TRBJ1-5, with a possible D match to TRBD1 (6 bases). The germline V gene encodes CDR1 LGHDT and CDR2 YNNKEL (reference sequence). V was pared by 8 bases and J by 0 bases, with 14 bases between. The length of the CDR3 is 15 residues.

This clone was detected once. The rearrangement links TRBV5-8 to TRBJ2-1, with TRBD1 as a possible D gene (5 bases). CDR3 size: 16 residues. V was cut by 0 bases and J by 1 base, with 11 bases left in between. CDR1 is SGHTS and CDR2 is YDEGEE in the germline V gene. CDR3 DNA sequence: TGTGCCAGCAGCTTGGACGCAGGGCTATCCTACAATGAGCAGTTCTTC. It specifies CASSLDAGLSYNEQFF.

Here the CDR3 reads CASSPGLAGGSTDTQYF. The CDR3, as DNA: TGTGCCAGCAGTCCCGGACTAGCGGGAGGGAGCACAGATACGCAGTATTTT. J is TRBJ2-3 and V is TRBV7-6, with 15 bases that match TRBD2. The CDR3 covers 17 residues. CDR1 is SGHVS and CDR2 is FNYEAQ in the germline V gene. Trimming cost V 6 bases and J 0 bases; bases outside gene matches: 4.

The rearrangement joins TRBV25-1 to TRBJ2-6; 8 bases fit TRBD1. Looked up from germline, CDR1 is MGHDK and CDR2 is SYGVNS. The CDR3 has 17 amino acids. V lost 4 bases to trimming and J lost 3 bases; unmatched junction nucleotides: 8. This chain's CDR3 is CASSGSGGADGANVLTF. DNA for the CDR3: TGTGCCAGCAGTGGTTCAGGGGGCGCGGATGGGGCCAACGTCCTGACTTTC.

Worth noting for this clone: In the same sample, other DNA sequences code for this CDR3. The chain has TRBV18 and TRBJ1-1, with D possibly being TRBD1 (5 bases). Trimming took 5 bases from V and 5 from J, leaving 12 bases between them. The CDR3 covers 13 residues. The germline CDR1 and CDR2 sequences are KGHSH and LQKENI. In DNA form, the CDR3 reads TGTGCCAGCTCAACTACAGGAAGGACTGAAGCTTTCTTT. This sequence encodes CASSTTGRTEAFF.

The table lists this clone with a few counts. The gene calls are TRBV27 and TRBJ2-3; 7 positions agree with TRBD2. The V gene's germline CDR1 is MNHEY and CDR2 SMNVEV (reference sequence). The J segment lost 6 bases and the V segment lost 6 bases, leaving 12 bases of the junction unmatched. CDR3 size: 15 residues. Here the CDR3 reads CASRALAGERDTQYF. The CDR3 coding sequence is TGTGCCAGCAGAGCCCTGGCGGGAGAAAGGGATACGCAGTATTTT.